This T cell receptor (beta chain) was recorded in a study of T-cell reconstitution after alpha-beta-depleted transplantation in children. Study-wide results and limits: Newly produced T cells mostly provided counts and TCRbeta diversity after one year, as hyperexpanded clones declined. Reports say that about two months after transplant, the alpha-beta T cells came out of several hundred graft clones that had expanded.

Preparation of the TCRbeta library involved a method that used unique molecular identifiers. TCRdb itself ran the PCR reads through MiXCR, one entry per CDR3 protein. The table has roughly 280,000 distinct CDR3 sequences, around 10% seen once. The germline gives CDR1 SGHTA, CDR2 FQGNSA. The CDR3 has 16 residues. Trimming removed 5 bases at V and 2 bases at J, with 19 bases between. This clonotype was observed at least ten times. What it recognizes is unknown. Sequencing used peripheral blood, obtained 180 days after TCRalphabeta/CD19-depleted stem cell transplant. The chain has TRBV7-2 and TRBJ2-7, with a tentative D call TRBD2 (6 bases). This receptor was taken from a male patient aged 2-15 years who had a stem cell transplant for chronic granulomatous disease, so the T cells may come from the graft donor. DNA of the CDR3: TGTGCCAGCAGCGACCCAGTGGGACTGATGACCTACGAGCAGTACTTC. It translates to CASSDPVGLMTYEQYF.